The 5 T cell receptor beta chains below all came from one sample that was sequenced in a study of a mutant IDH1 vaccine in newly diagnosed glioma. TCRdb keeps only in-frame clones here, not all; method: immunoSEQ multiplex PCR. The table lists roughly 70,000 clones, 86% of them singletons. Time point reported: baseline, week 1 (first vaccination visit). As to treatment: pre-vaccination baseline after standard-of-care therapy. Sequencing was performed on PBMCs, taken from a glioma patient treated with radiotherapy, temozolomide or both. These receptors were obtained from a man aged 25-45 years with glioma.

This rearrangement joins TRBV7-7 to TRBJ2-3; perhaps TRBD1 as D (5 bases). This CDR3 is built from 13 residues. Per the germline V gene, CDR1 is SSHAT and CDR2 is FNYEAQ (reference sequence). Trimming cost V 4 bases and J 6 bases, with 11 bases left between them. CDR3 nucleotides: TGTGCCAGCAGCTGGGGCACGTCCGATACGCAGTATTTT. This translates into CASSWGTSDTQYF.

The chain carries TRBV19 and TRBJ1-1, with D unresolved. V lost 4 bases, J lost 6 bases, and 24 bases lay in between. There are 17 residues in the CDR3. Germline V gene lookup returns CDR1 LNHDA and CDR2 SQIVND (reference sequence). DNA for the CDR3: TGTGCCAGTAGTACCGGGAGAGCGGCCGGTTGGGAGGCTGAAGCTTTCTTT. Its translation is CASSTGRAAGWEAEAFF.

The chain is built from TRBV6-1 and TRBJ1-2; no clear D gene. This CDR3 region has 17 residues. V was cut by 4 bases and J by 4 bases, with 22 bases left in between. The germline gives CDR1 MNHNS, CDR2 SASEGT. CDR3 sequence: CASSVTFGGRAVYGYTF. The CDR3 region has the DNA TGTGCCAGCAGTGTCACGTTCGGAGGTAGGGCGGTCTATGGCTACACCTTC.

This clone was seen once. The chain uses TRBV18 and TRBJ2-3; D is undetermined. V was clipped by 5 bases and J by 5 bases, with 8 bases between them. From germline, CDR1 is KGHSH and CDR2 LQKENI. The CDR3 has 12 amino acids. The CDR3 DNA reads TGTGCCAGCTCATCAACCGAAGATACGCAGTATTTT. It translates to CASSSTEDTQYF.

CDR3 sequence: CASSLEQGHNSPLHF. The CDR3 DNA sequence: TGCGCCAGCAGCTTGGAGCAGGGTCATAATTCACCCCTCCACTTT. The chain links TRBV5-1 to TRBJ1-6; tentatively, D is TRBD1 (5 bases). Between the trimmed V and J ends, which lost 0 bases and 5 bases, there was a span of 9 bases. The CDR3 covers 15 residues. From germline, CDR1 is SGHRS and CDR2 YFSETQ.